These 10 T cell receptor beta chains were sequenced from one sample in a study of T cells in localized non-small cell lung cancer. The data were produced by immunoSEQ multiplex PCR, yet TCRdb's version contains in-frame clones alone and is incomplete. The sample shows 2,000 to 3,000 clones, approximately 24% of them seen only once. The material was normal lung tissue next to the tumor, obtained before any cancer treatment. The receptor source for this set is a female donor with stage II lung adenocarcinoma.

Only a few counts were recorded for this clone. This sequence joins TRBV6-7 and TRBJ1-5, with TRBD1 as a possible D gene (5 bases). TRBV6-7 is designated an ORF whose function remains uncertain. The V and J ends lost 2 bases and 12 bases respectively, with 8 bases between them. The CDR3 runs to 11 residues. The DNA for the CDR3 is TGTGCCAGCAGTTACCGGGACCTCCAGCATTTT. Its translation: CASSYRDLQHF.

This rearrangement joins TRBV12-1 to TRBJ1-2; TRBD1, the table's D call, lacks a check against the DNA. TRBV12-1 is deemed a pseudogene. The CDR3 contains 15 residues. DNA of the CDR3: TGTGCCAGCAGCAGCTACAGGGGCGCTAACTATGGCTACACCTTC. Translated: CASSSYRGANYGYTF.

The chain combines TRBV5-1 with TRBJ2-1; 7 positions agree with TRBD2. The CDR3 is 14 amino acids. Germline CDR1 reads SGHRS; CDR2 reads YFSETQ. V lost 3 bases and J lost 5; bases outside the gene matches: 5. The CDR3 DNA follows: TGCGCCAGCAGCTCGAGGGCGGGGGACAATGAGCAGTTCTTC. This codes for CASSSRAGDNEQFF. The entire variable domain, with the rest obtained from reference TRBV5-1 and TRBJ2-1, is as follows: KAGVTQTPRYLIKTRGQQVTLSCSPISGHRSVSWYQQTPGQGLQFLFEYFSETQRNKGNFPGRFSGRQFSNSRSEMNVSTLELGDSALYLCASSSRAGDNEQFFGPGTRLTVL.

The gene calls are TRBV6-8 and TRBJ2-1; 9 bases match TRBD2. The CDR3 spans 14 residues. Losses at the gene ends were 5 bases for V and 6 bases for J; bases not matched to a gene: 5. The germline gives CDR1 MNHGY, CDR2 SAAAGT. The CDR3 sequence is CASSPSTSGNEQFF. The CDR3 nucleotides read TGTGCCAGCAGTCCTTCGACTAGCGGCAATGAGCAGTTCTTC.

The rearrangement joins TRBV5-1 to TRBJ2-6; D unclear. Germline assignment: CDR1 SGHRS and CDR2 YFSETQ. Trimming removed 0 bases at V and 4 bases at J, with 8 bases between. There are 15 residues in the CDR3. The CDR3 protein is CASSLGFPGANVLTF. The CDR3 DNA reads TGCGCCAGCAGCTTGGGATTCCCGGGGGCCAACGTCCTGACTTTC.

This chain connects TRBV10-2 to TRBJ2-5; tentatively, D is TRBD2 (5 bases). CDR3 size: 15 residues. Germline V gene lookup returns CDR1 WSHSY and CDR2 SAAADI. V lost 0 bases and J 2 bases, leaving 10 bases between the germline ends. The DNA for the CDR3 is TGCGCCAGCAGTGAGTCGGTTCGGAGGCAAGAGACCCAGTACTTC. Translating it yields CASSESVRRQETQYF.

The rearrangement joins TRBV5-1 to TRBJ2-3; TRBD1 aligns across 11 bases. CDR3 length: 17 residues. The germline V gene has CDR1 SGHRS and CDR2 YFSETQ. After removal of 1 base from V and 4 bases from J, the junction contained 8 bases not matched to a gene. CDR3 protein: CASSLYNVGQGADTQYF. In DNA form, the CDR3 reads TGCGCCAGCAGCTTGTATAATGTGGGACAGGGGGCAGATACGCAGTATTTT.

The chain carries TRBV12-5 and TRBJ2-1; 13 bases map to TRBD2. This CDR3 is built from 15 residues. Germline V CDR1 and CDR2: LGHNT, FRNRAP. V shed 1 base, J shed 9 bases, and the junction held 3 bases outside the gene matches. The CDR3 here is CASGLGTSGGVEQFF. As DNA, the CDR3 is TGTGCTAGTGGTTTGGGGACTAGCGGGGGAGTTGAGCAGTTCTTC.

This clone was picked up a small number of times. CDR3 sequence reads: CASTIRDTTEAFF. In nucleotides, the CDR3 is TGTGCCAGCACAATCCGGGACACGACTGAAGCTTTCTTT. V usage is TRBV6-8 and J usage is TRBJ1-1, with a tentative D call TRBD1 (6 bases). Germline V CDR1 and CDR2: MNHGY, SAAAGT. Trimming left V 7 bases short and J 5 bases short, with 14 bases between. The CDR3 is made up of 13 amino acids.

The chain recombines TRBV6-8 with TRBJ1-2; unclear D gene. Trimming stripped 0 bases from V and 3 bases from J, with 17 bases between. Germline CDR1 and CDR2: MNHGY and SAAAGT. The CDR3 runs to 17 residues. CDR3 sequence: CASSYSGILLGDYGYTF. The CDR3 DNA reads as TGTGCCAGCAGTTACTCAGGGATCTTATTGGGTGACTATGGCTACACCTTC.